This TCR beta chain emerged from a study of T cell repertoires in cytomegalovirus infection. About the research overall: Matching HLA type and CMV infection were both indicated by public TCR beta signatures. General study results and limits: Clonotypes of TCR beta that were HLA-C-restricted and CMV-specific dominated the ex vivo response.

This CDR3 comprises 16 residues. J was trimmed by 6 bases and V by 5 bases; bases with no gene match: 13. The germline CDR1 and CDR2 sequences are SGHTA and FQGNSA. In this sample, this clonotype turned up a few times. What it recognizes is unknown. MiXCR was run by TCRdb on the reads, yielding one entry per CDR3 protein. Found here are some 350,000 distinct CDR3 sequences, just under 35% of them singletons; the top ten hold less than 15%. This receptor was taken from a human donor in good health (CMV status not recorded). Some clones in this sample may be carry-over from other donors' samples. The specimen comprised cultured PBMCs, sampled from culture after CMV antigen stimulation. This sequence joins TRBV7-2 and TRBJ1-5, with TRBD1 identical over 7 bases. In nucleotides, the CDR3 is TGTGCCAGCAGCCTCAGGCAGGGGGATAAAGGTCAGCCCCAGCATTTT. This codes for CASSLRQGDKGQPQHF.